The T cell receptor beta chain under discussion was sequenced for a study of T cell responses to AZD1222 COVID-19 vaccine. Profiling relied on immunoSEQ multiplex PCR, and the TCRdb table lists in-frame clones only, not all of them. Of some 150,000 clones in the sample, roughly 90% were seen once. The study's findings and limits: Across spike, vaccine-associated CD4 TCRs were found, dominant at 160-218 and 743-854. Baseline seropositives among AZD1222 recipients totaled only five or six. Donors, mostly white British, included more females; clonal diversity was possibly underestimated.

V lost 1 base and J 1 base, leaving 9 bases between the germline ends. The CDR3 length is 14 residues. Germline assignment: CDR1 SGHNT and CDR2 YYREEE (reference sequence). Doses given second, at about 4 or about 12 weeks, were pooled. Comment on this clone: Antigen unknown.

This specimen consisted of peripheral blood, obtained 28 days after the second AZD1222 dose. V and J are TRBV5-4 and TRBJ2-7, with D possibly TRBD2 on 6 matching bases. The TCR comes from an adult who received the AZD1222 COVID-19 vaccine. The CDR3 nucleotides are TGTGCCAGCAGCTTGTTCGGGGGTTCCTACGAGCAGTACTTC. It encodes CASSLFGGSYEQYF.